This T cell receptor (beta chain) was recorded in a study of T cell changes during pregnancy in multiple sclerosis. This CDR3 comprises 12 residues. Trimming removed 5 bases at V and 11 bases at J, with 12 bases between. Germline assignment: CDR1 SGHTA and CDR2 FQGNSA. Profiling relied on immunoSEQ multiplex PCR, and the TCRdb table lists in-frame clones only, not all of them. Of about 51,000 clones listed, approximately 94% are singletons. This chain connects TRBV7-2 to TRBJ1-4; D not resolved. Sample: CD4+ T cells from peripheral blood mononuclear cells, taken in the second trimester of pregnancy. The receptor comes from a female donor with multiple sclerosis, enrolled in a pregnancy study. The DNA for the CDR3 is TGTGCCAGCAGCCCATCTGGCGGGAAACTGTTTTTT. Translating gives CASSPSGGKLFF.